The T cell receptor (beta chain) under discussion was sequenced for a study of T cells after yellow fever vaccination. For TCR, cDNA came from 5'RACE template switching, which added a universal primer site and UMIs. TCRdb fed the 5' RACE reads into MiXCR, producing one record per CDR3 protein. The data show about 73,000 distinct CDR3 sequences, roughly 8% seen once. This clonotype has only a few counts. Its antigen is currently unknown. The V gene end was trimmed by 0 bases and the J gene end by 4 bases; junction bases not matched to a gene: 6. This CDR3 region has 15 residues. The germline V gene encodes CDR1 MNHEY and CDR2 SVGAGI. Overall study findings and caveats: A small proportion of clonotypes was detected in both the CD4 and CD8 compartments. Repertoires sorted by FACS could include abundant clonotypes that are contaminants from the bulk population. The study found a weaker secondary response that peaked faster, day 5 versus 15.

V gene TRBV6-5 combines with J gene TRBJ2-7, with 7 bases matching TRBD1. The material was CD8+ T cells sorted from PBMCs, obtained on the day of the yellow fever booster vaccination. The sequence was collected from a man aged 30 to 45 who received the YFV17D yellow fever vaccine. In DNA, the CDR3 is TGTGCCAGCAGTTACTCGGGACAGTTGTATTACGAGCAGTACTTC. Its translation is CASSYSGQLYYEQYF.